Below, one T cell receptor beta chain is given with its context. This sample was included in a study of blood T cells in healthy people across ages. It was with a sample-barcoded 5' primer and a J-beta primer mix that a second PCR of about 6 to 12 cycles was run. TCRdb re-called the 5' RACE reads through MiXCR, storing one row per CDR3 protein. The table lists about 1.5 million distinct CDR3 sequences, 40% to 45% of them singletons, with approximately 4.1% in the top ten. Healthy Caucasians from Russia aged about 6 to 90 served as donors. Sequencing input: blood. This clonotype was sampled from a woman in her late teens or twenties in good health.

The CDR3 protein is CASSSAIINEQYF. In DNA form, the CDR3 reads TGTGCCAGCAGTTCCGCTATTATCAATGAGCAGTACTTC. The chain recombines TRBV27 with TRBJ2-5; unclear D gene. This CDR3 contains 13 residues. V lost 4 bases and J 11 bases, leaving 17 bases between the germline ends. The V gene's germline CDR1 is MNHEY and CDR2 SMNVEV (reference sequence).